Presented here are 28 T cell receptor beta chains from one specimen sequenced in a study of T cell repertoires in cytomegalovirus infection (dated by TCRdb to about 2019). No antigen has been identified for these receptors. TCRdb names Illumina HiSeq 1500 as the instrument used. TCRdb took the public reads, trimmed them with fastp at Q25, ran MiXCR for clone calling and kept in-frame beta chains. All rows with the same CDR3 protein become a single entry with the most common DNA and genes. The sample records a few hundred thousand distinct CDR3 sequences, about 42% of which are singletons. Of the sample, 43% is held by the ten largest clones. The label giving this sample's treatment or condition can be read as: in vitro stimulation with specific CMV peptide epitopes to enrich CMV-specific T cells. The specimen was cultured PBMCs, collected from culture after CMV antigen stimulation. The origin of the receptors is a human donor in good health (CMV status not recorded). Some clones in this sample may be carry-over from other donors' samples.

The chain joins TRBV2 to TRBJ1-4, with D perhaps matching TRBD1 (5 bases). The CDR3 covers 14 residues. Per germline, CDR1 SNHLY and CDR2 FYNNEI. V lost 7 bases and J 0 bases, leaving 9 bases between the germline ends. The CDR3 region is CASIQGATNEKLFF. The CDR3 nucleotides read TGTGCCAGCATCCAGGGCGCAACTAATGAAAAACTGTTTTTT. Using reference TRBV2 and TRBJ1-4 for the parts outside the CDR3, the full variable domain is EPEVTQTPSHQVTQMGQEVILRCVPISNHLYFYWYRQILGQKVEFLVSFYNNEISEKSEIFDDQFSVERPDGSNFTLKIRSTKLEDSAMYFCASIQGATNEKLFFGSGTQLSVL.

This sequence joins TRBV11-3 and TRBJ2-2; 8 bases align to TRBD2. The CDR3 loop spans 15 amino acids. V was clipped by 4 bases and J by 4 bases; unmatched bases: 5. CDR1 SGHNT and CDR2 YENEEA come from the germline V gene. Here the CDR3 reads CASSWTSSRTGELFF. CDR3 coding DNA: TGTGCCAGCAGCTGGACTAGCTCGCGCACCGGGGAGCTGTTTTTT.

This clonotype was seen ten or more times. This rearrangement joins TRBV7-2 to TRBJ2-7, with 14 bases aligning to TRBD2. Trimming cost V 2 bases and J 1 base; bases outside gene matches: 7. CDR1 is SGHTA and CDR2 is FQGNSA in the germline V gene. The CDR3 has 18 residues. Here the CDR3 DNA reads TGTGCCAGCAGCTTAAAGGCCGGGACTAGCGGGGGATCCTACGAGCAGTACTTC. It codes for CASSLKAGTSGGSYEQYF.

This clonotype was seen more than once but under ten times. V gene TRBV7-9 combines with J gene TRBJ2-1, with D perhaps TRBD1 (5 bases). The CDR3 has 16 amino acids. V was shortened by 5 bases and J by 0 bases, with 14 bases between the two germline ends. CDR1 is SEHNR, CDR2 FQNEAQ, per germline (reference sequence). The CDR3 DNA sequence: TGTGCCAGCAGCCCGACACGACAGAGCTCCTACAATGAGCAGTTCTTC. This gives the protein CASSPTRQSSYNEQFF. Full variable domain (missing parts from reference TRBV7-9 and TRBJ2-1): DTGVSQNPRHKITKRGQNVTFRCDPISEHNRLYWYRQTLGQGPEFLTYFQNEAQLEKSRLLSDRFSAERPKGSFSTLEIQRTEQGDSAMYLCASSPTRQSSYNEQFFGPGTRLTVL.

This clonotype was found many times. V is TRBV7-2 and J is TRBJ2-1; D might be TRBD1 or TRBD2, each matching 5 bases. Trimming cost V 2 bases and J 8 bases, with 16 bases left between them. The CDR3 has 15 amino acids. Germline V gives CDR1 SGHTA, CDR2 FQGNSA. In DNA, the CDR3 is TGTGCCAGCAGCTTATCCGGGACCTCTTCTGATGAGCAGTTCTTC. Amino acid sequence: CASSLSGTSSDEQFF. The variable domain in full, completed from reference TRBV7-2 and TRBJ2-1, reads GAGVSQSPSNKVTEKGKDVELRCDPISGHTALYWYRQSLGQGLEFLIYFQGNSAPDKSGLPSDRFSAERTGGSVSTLTIQRTQQEDSAVYLCASSLSGTSSDEQFFGPGTRLTVL.

This clonotype was observed a few times. The chain carries TRBV7-9 and TRBJ2-7, with no clear D. The CDR3 has 17 residues. In germline, CDR1 is SEHNR, CDR2 FQNEAQ (reference sequence). V was cut by 0 bases and J by 1 base, with 16 bases left in between. For the CDR3, the DNA is TGTGCCAGCAGCTTAGCGTTCGGCCAGCTTACTTCCTACGAGCAGTACTTC. Protein sequence: CASSLAFGQLTSYEQYF.

The chain recombines TRBV7-2 with TRBJ2-5; D unclear. Between the trimmed V and J ends, which lost 2 bases and 5 bases, there was a span of 6 bases. Looked up from germline, CDR1 is SGHTA and CDR2 is FQGNSA. CDR3 length equals 12 residues. The CDR3 DNA reads as TGTGCCAGCAGCTTATCCCTGGAGACCCAGTACTTC. It encodes CASSLSLETQYF.

The V call is TRBV19, the J call TRBJ1-5; 7 bases are a match to TRBD1. The CDR3 sequence is 15 residues long. Looked up from germline, CDR1 is LNHDA and CDR2 is SQIVND (reference sequence). Trimming cost V 4 bases and J 5 bases; bases outside gene matches: 8. CDR3 sequence reads: CASSNVQGWDQPQHF. The CDR3 nucleotides are TGTGCCAGTAGTAATGTACAGGGGTGGGATCAGCCCCAGCATTTT.

This sequence joins TRBV14 and TRBJ2-1; D is ambiguous. CDR3 length: 15 amino acids. Germline V gene sequence: CDR1 SGHDN, CDR2 FVKESK. V dropped 0 bases and J dropped 4 bases, with 10 bases sitting between them. CDR3: CASSQDRPTYNEQFF. CDR3 bases: TGTGCCAGCAGCCAAGATCGGCCTACATACAATGAGCAGTTCTTC.

This rearrangement joins TRBV5-6 to TRBJ2-7; maybe TRBD2 (5 bases). Germline V CDR1 and CDR2: SGHDT, YYEEEE. Trimming took 2 bases from V and 6 from J, leaving 24 bases between them. The CDR3 length is 17 residues. Here the CDR3 reads CASSFAGVNLISGEQYF. CDR3 bases: TGTGCCAGCAGCTTCGCCGGGGTGAACCTTATTTCGGGCGAGCAGTACTTC.

The chain combines TRBV12-3 or TRBV12-4 with TRBJ2-7; tentative D call: TRBD2 (6 bases). Trimming left V 3 bases short and J 4 bases short, with 16 bases between. The CDR3 is made up of 15 amino acids. The chain's CDR3 is CASSFGGEVVYEQYF. CDR3 nucleotides: TGTGCCAGCAGTTTCGGGGGAGAGGTTGTGTACGAGCAGTACTTC.

This chain links TRBV14 with TRBJ2-7, with unresolved D. Trimming took 3 bases from V and 5 from J, leaving 5 bases between them. The CDR3 contains 11 residues. The germline V gene has CDR1 SGHDN and CDR2 FVKESK. Here the CDR3 reads CASSQFHEQYF. DNA of the CDR3: TGTGCCAGCAGCCAGTTTCACGAGCAGTACTTC. The entire variable domain, with the rest obtained from reference TRBV14 and TRBJ2-7, is as follows: EAGVTQFPSHSVIEKGQTVTLRCDPISGHDNLYWYRRVMGKEIKFLLHFVKESKQDESGMPNNRFLAERTGGTYSTLKVQPAELEDSGVYFCASSQFHEQYFGPGTRLTVT.

The gene calls are TRBV2 and TRBJ2-2; TRBD2 agrees at 10 bases. V shed 5 bases and J 1 base; nucleotides not matched to a gene: 7. This CDR3 is built from 17 residues. Germline CDR1 reads SNHLY; CDR2 reads FYNNEI. The CDR3 sequence: CASSTVAGGLNTGELFF. As DNA, the CDR3 is TGTGCCAGCAGTACCGTAGCGGGGGGTCTGAACACCGGGGAGCTGTTTTTT.

V usage is TRBV7-2 and J usage is TRBJ2-3; TRBD2 matches 7 bases. Trimming took 0 bases from V and 5 from J; bases not matched to a gene: 5. Germline V gene data show CDR1 as SGHTA and CDR2 as FQGNSA. The CDR3 covers 15 residues. CDR3 region: CASSLAGASGDTQYF. The CDR3 DNA is TGTGCCAGCAGCTTAGCAGGGGCTAGCGGAGATACGCAGTATTTT.

The chain combines TRBV28 with TRBJ1-5, with a weak D call TRBD1 (6 bases). CDR3 length: 16 residues. CDR1 and CDR2 from the germline V gene are MDHEN and SYDVKM. Deletions cut 1 base from V and 3 bases from J, with 13 bases between. Here the CDR3 DNA reads TGTGCCAGCAGTTTATACAGGGATCGTTACAATCAGCCCCAGCATTTT. Its translation: CASSLYRDRYNQPQHF.

The chain couples TRBV4-1 to TRBJ1-1; TRBD1 is a possible D gene (5 bases). Germline V gene sequence: CDR1 MGHRA, CDR2 YSYEKL. Trimming pared 6 bases from V and 1 base from J, leaving 21 bases between. The CDR3 has 17 amino acids. CDR3 DNA: TGCGCCAGCAGAAGAGGGCCAGCGGGACGGGAGAACACTGAAGCTTTCTTT. This codes for CASRRGPAGRENTEAFF.

This clonotype occurred a few times. CDR3 coding DNA: TGTGCCAGCAGTCCTTGGCTAGCGGGGGGTGAGCAGTACTTC. Amino acid sequence: CASSPWLAGGEQYF. V usage is TRBV6-5 and J usage is TRBJ2-7, with 11 bases aligning to TRBD2. The CDR3 is 14 amino acids. Losses at the gene ends were 5 bases for V and 7 bases for J; bases not matched to a gene: 7. Germline CDR1 MNHEY, CDR2 SVGAGI.

The rearrangement joins TRBV5-5 to TRBJ1-1; TRBD1 might be the D (5 bases). This CDR3 has 15 amino acids. Germline V gene data show CDR1 as SGHKS and CDR2 as YYEKEE (reference sequence). Deletions cut 1 base from V and 0 bases from J, with 10 bases between. CDR3 in DNA: TGTGCCAGCAGCTTGAGGACGGACATGAACACTGAAGCTTTCTTT. Protein: CASSLRTDMNTEAFF.

The chain is built from TRBV4-2 and TRBJ2-1; D gene unclear. The CDR3 length is 14 residues. V dropped 2 bases and J dropped 6 bases, with 11 bases sitting between them. CDR1 and CDR2 from the germline V gene are LGHNA and YNFKEQ. CDR3 sequence reads: CASSQLTPGNEQFF. CDR3 coding DNA: TGTGCCAGCAGCCAATTGACCCCGGGCAATGAGCAGTTCTTC.

The rearrangement joins TRBV6-1 to TRBJ1-4; TRBD1 agrees at 7 bases. This CDR3 is built from 15 residues. The germline V gene has CDR1 MNHNS and CDR2 SASEGT. V shed 6 bases and J 5 bases; nucleotides not matched to a gene: 9. The CDR3 is CASRSSLTGNEKLFF. The CDR3, as DNA: TGTGCCAGCAGGAGCTCACTGACAGGGAATGAAAAACTGTTTTTT.

The chain uses TRBV20-1 and TRBJ2-5, with D perhaps matching TRBD1 (6 bases). Germline loops: CDR1 DFQATT, CDR2 SNEGSKA (reference sequence). V lost 6 bases and J lost 0, with 20 bases in between. The CDR3 spans 16 residues. The CDR3 DNA is TGCAGTGCGGGCTTTATTCAGGGGACGTACCAAGAGACCCAGTACTTC. It encodes CSAGFIQGTYQETQYF.

This clonotype appeared a single time. This chain joins TRBV27 and TRBJ1-6, with D tentatively TRBD1 (6 bases). Germline V lookup: CDR1 MNHEY, CDR2 SMNVEV (reference sequence). This CDR3 is built from 14 residues. V lost 3 bases to trimming and J lost 4 bases, with 7 bases between them. The CDR3 protein is CASSFGQYNSPLHF. Here the CDR3 DNA reads TGTGCCAGCAGTTTTGGACAGTATAATTCACCCCTCCACTTT.

This clonotype was seen at least ten times. The chain couples TRBV28 to TRBJ2-7; 11 nucleotides match TRBD1. Germline values: CDR1 MDHEN, CDR2 SYDVKM. The CDR3 loop spans 15 amino acids. J lost 3 bases, V lost 3 bases, and 4 bases had no gene match. The CDR3 DNA is TGTGCCAGCAGTTTCCTCGGGACAGGGGGCTACGAGCAGTACTTC. The encoded protein is CASSFLGTGGYEQYF.

This chain uses TRBV7-2 with TRBJ1-3, with D possibly being TRBD1 (6 bases). The CDR3 spans 17 residues. Looked up from germline, CDR1 is SGHTA and CDR2 is FQGNSA. Trimming stripped 4 bases from V and 0 bases from J, with 16 bases between. CDR3 amino acids: CASSSRTVLGSGNTIYF. In nucleotides, the CDR3 is TGTGCCAGCAGCTCGAGGACAGTTTTAGGCTCTGGAAACACCATATATTTT.

This chain links TRBV6-1 with TRBJ2-3; 7 bases map to TRBD2. V lost 8 bases and J lost 3; bases outside the gene matches: 11. The germline gives CDR1 MNHNS, CDR2 SASEGT. The CDR3 is made up of 15 amino acids. The CDR3 bases are TGTGCCAGCCGAGCCCGTTGGGGGGGTACAGATACGCAGTATTTT. As protein: CASRARWGGTDTQYF.

The J gene is TRBJ1-5, the V gene TRBV6-5; D is undetermined. Germline-derived CDR1 and CDR2 are MNHEY and SVGAGI. The V end was cut by 5 bases, the J end by 1 base, with 12 bases between. This CDR3 contains 15 residues. CDR3 residues: CASSEAIGSNQPQHF. DNA for the CDR3: TGTGCCAGCAGTGAAGCTATAGGGAGCAATCAGCCCCAGCATTTT.

This chain links TRBV12-3 or TRBV12-4 with TRBJ1-5, with TRBD1 as a possible D gene (5 bases). The CDR3 has 14 amino acids. Between the trimmed V and J ends, which lost 6 bases and 4 bases, there was a span of 13 bases. The CDR3 nucleotides are TGTGCCAGCAGCCGGGGCAGCGCGAATCAGCCCCAGCATTTT. Its translation is CASSRGSANQPQHF.

V and J are TRBV6-1 and TRBJ1-6; 7 bases map to TRBD1. The CDR3 loop spans 15 amino acids. Germline CDR1 MNHNS, CDR2 SASEGT. The V gene end was trimmed by 6 bases and the J gene end by 7 bases; junction bases not matched to a gene: 9. The CDR3 coding sequence is TGTGCCAGCAGCCGCAGACAGGGTGGGAATTCACCCCTCCACTTT. Protein sequence: CASSRRQGGNSPLHF.